The TCR beta chain under discussion was sequenced for a study of early T cells in non-severe SARS-CoV-2 infection. Researchers tagged individual cDNA molecules with unique molecular identifiers. TCRdb independently ran MiXCR on the 5' RACE reads; one entry per CDR3 protein. The sample holds 30,000 to 35,000 distinct CDR3 sequences, around 5.7% seen once. CDR3 length: 13 amino acids. Germline lookup yields CDR1 DFQATT and CDR2 SNEGSKA (reference sequence). Trimming shortened V by 1 base and J by 0 bases, and 7 bases separated the two germline ends. The receptor was isolated from an adult who was a healthcare worker with PCR-confirmed SARS-CoV-2 infection or an uninfected control (not recorded which). The sequenced sample was whole blood. The chain combines TRBV20-1 with TRBJ2-7; unclear D gene. In nucleotides, the CDR3 is TGCAGTGCTAGAGGACGGAACTCCTACGAGCAGTACTTC. This translates into CSARGRNSYEQYF.